This T cell receptor beta chain was observed in a study of radiation and T cells in renal cell carcinoma. V was pared by 5 bases and J by 7 bases, with 4 bases of the junction left unmatched. The CDR3 consists of 14 residues. Germline lookup yields CDR1 SGHTA and CDR2 FQGNSA. Here immunoSEQ multiplex PCR was the method, and the copy in TCRdb shows in-frame clones only, minus some. Of tens of thousands of clones listed, around 86% are singletons. This sample's time point: blood 2 weeks post-SBRT. Treatment here: 15 Gy SBRT to primary tumor, nephrectomy 4 weeks later. This clone was seen only a few times.

Here the sequenced sample was blood, taken from a patient whose treatment included radiotherapy and nephrectomy. This sequence joins TRBV7-2 and TRBJ1-6; 8 bases line up with TRBD1. The clonotype originates from a woman aged 45-65 years with renal cell carcinoma. The CDR3, as DNA: TGTGCCAGCAGCCAAGGGGACAGGAATTCACCCCTCCACTTT. Translating gives CASSQGDRNSPLHF.